This TCR beta chain was sequenced for a study of cytomegalovirus exposure and HLA in healthy donors. This clone was seen a few times. Its specificity is unknown. Profiling relied on immunoSEQ multiplex PCR, and the TCRdb table lists in-frame clones only, not all of them. This table has around 180,000 clones, 86% appearing once. Broader study findings: Later, an analysis found that TCR clusters from the first cohort tended to co-occur in the 95 to 150 validation repertoires.

The TCR comes from a woman under 30 in good health and CMV-seronegative. Input material: PBMCs.

The CDR3 DNA is TGTGCCAGTAGTAACAGCTACGAGCAGTACTTC. It yields the protein CASSNSYEQYF. The chain combines TRBV19 with TRBJ2-7; unclear D gene. V was clipped by 4 bases and J by 3 bases, with 4 bases between them. The CDR3 is 11 amino acids. CDR1 LNHDA and CDR2 SQIVND come from the germline V gene (reference sequence).